The T cell receptor beta chain under discussion was sequenced for a study of cytotoxic CD8 clonotypes in ibrutinib-treated CLL (dated by TCRdb to the early 2020s). Study-wide context: The cohort had about a dozen relapsed/refractory and around 15 treatment-naive patients; some 17 were IGHV unmutated. The response samples were drawn at a median of 12 months into treatment, with a range of about 6 to 40 months. On average, each sample had hundreds of thousands of productive templates and tens of thousands of productive rearrangements. Of the roughly 86 participants in the trial, about 26 had longitudinal samples available. Partial responses were observed in 24 patients and complete responses in 2; after a median follow-up of around 68 months, remission was maintained in around 14 patients and progression was observed in approximately 12. Cryopreserved peripheral blood mononuclear cells were collected before treatment, at response, and at either disease progression or sustained remission. What the authors observed across the whole study: Baseline clonality exceeded that of age-matched healthy donors and correlated strongly with circulating CD8+ T-cell counts. Clonality rose at ibrutinib response, remained stable during sustained remission, and dropped back toward baseline at progression. Sampling times were not matched between sustained-remission and progressing patients, and lymph node repertoires were not studied. Public clonotypes were rare and either shrank or stayed stable during treatment, and the rise in clonality at ibrutinib response reflected expansion of private clonotypes.

Each clonotype received, on average, 10x coverage in deep resolution sequencing performed on a MiSeq, where the target depth lay between 1 in 1 million and 1 in 200,000 T cells. The immunoSEQ hsTCRB Kit was used to generate TCR beta libraries. The paper's data handling went like this. The data were analyzed with ImmunoSEQ Analyzer and ImmunoSEQ Data Assistant, and V, D and J gene assignments followed IMGT definitions. Clonality, with values ranging from 0 to 1, was calculated as one minus the normalized Shannon entropy of productive rearrangement frequencies. Only overrepresented clonotypes making up at least 0.05% of the repertoire of each patient were included in the public clonotype analysis. More than ten repertoires from age-matched healthy donors, obtained from immuneACCESS, served as clonality controls. As stored in TCRdb, this immuneACCESS dataset retains in-frame rearrangements with V and J assigned. A fraction of the clones does not appear; measured against another copy, unresolved V genes explain less than half of the discrepancy, and the remainder lacks a known reason. The D gene and trimming were derived from the DNA, and the V and J assignments and clone size from that table. This sample gives approximately 32,000 clones in total; roughly 49% of them show up just once. The ten largest clonotypes hold 18% of the sample.

For TCR beta library preparation, around 1.9 micrograms of genomic DNA were extracted from the cryopreserved PBMCs. High-throughput TCR beta sequencing was performed on longitudinal blood samples from CLL patients receiving ibrutinib monotherapy. Patients were enrolled in a phase 2 open-label single-center ibrutinib monotherapy trial. For this clone: The clone's antigen remains unknown. The record has no base qualities; no much larger clone is one base away.

The CDR3 covers 15 residues, taking in both the cysteine and the phenylalanine. The only DNA kept is the CDR3, 45 bases in frame from the first base. Via the germline V gene, CDR1 is SGDLS and CDR2 YYNGEE. Trimming removed 3 bases from V and 3 bases from J, leaving 13 bases between the germline ends. The sample here was PBMCs, taken before ibrutinib treatment. The chain is encoded by TRBV9 joined to TRBJ1-3; TRBD1 is possibly the D segment (6 matching bases). This TCR came from a human donor with chronic lymphocytic leukemia. The DNA sequence is TGTGCCAGCAGCGCCCTCCAGGGGTATGGAAACACCATATATTTT. This translates into CASSALQGYGNTIYF.